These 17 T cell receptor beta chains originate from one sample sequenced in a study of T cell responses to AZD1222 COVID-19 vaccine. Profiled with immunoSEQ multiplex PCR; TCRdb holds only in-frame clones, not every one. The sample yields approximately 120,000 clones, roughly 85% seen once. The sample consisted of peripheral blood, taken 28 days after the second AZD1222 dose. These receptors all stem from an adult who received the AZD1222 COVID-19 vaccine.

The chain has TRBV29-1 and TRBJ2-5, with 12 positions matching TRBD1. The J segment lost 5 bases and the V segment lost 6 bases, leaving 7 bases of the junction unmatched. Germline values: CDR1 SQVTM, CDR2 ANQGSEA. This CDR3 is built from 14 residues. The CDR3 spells CSVRSGTGGETQYF. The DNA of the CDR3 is TGCAGCGTGAGGAGCGGGACAGGGGGCGAGACCCAGTACTTC.

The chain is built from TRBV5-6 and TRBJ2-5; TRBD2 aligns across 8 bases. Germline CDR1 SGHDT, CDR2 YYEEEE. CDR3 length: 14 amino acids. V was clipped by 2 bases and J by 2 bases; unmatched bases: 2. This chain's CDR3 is CASSFSGTQETQYF. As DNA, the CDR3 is TGTGCCAGCAGCTTTAGCGGGACACAAGAGACCCAGTACTTC.

The CDR3 here is CASSPPEGGDGELFF. The CDR3 region has the DNA TGTGCCAGCAGCCCCCCTGAGGGGGGAGACGGGGAGCTGTTTTTT. J is TRBJ2-2 and V is TRBV7-3, with D perhaps being TRBD1 or TRBD2 (6 bases each). V was shortened by 5 bases and J by 7 bases, with 17 bases between the two germline ends. The CDR3 totals 15 residues. The germline V gene has CDR1 SGHTA and CDR2 FQGTGA.

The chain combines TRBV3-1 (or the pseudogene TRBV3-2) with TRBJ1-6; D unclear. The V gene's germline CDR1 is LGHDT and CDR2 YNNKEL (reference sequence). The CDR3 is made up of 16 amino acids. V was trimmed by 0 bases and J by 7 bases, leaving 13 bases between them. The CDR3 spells CASSQDGSVTNSPLHF. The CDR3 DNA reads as TGTGCCAGCAGCCAAGATGGGAGCGTAACCAATTCACCCCTCCACTTT.

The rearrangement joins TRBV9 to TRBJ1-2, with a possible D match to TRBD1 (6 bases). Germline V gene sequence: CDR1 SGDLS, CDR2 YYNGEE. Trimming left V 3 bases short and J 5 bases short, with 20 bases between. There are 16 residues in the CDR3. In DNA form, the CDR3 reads TGTGCCAGCAGCGACCACCCGGGGGGACAAATTTATGGCTACACCTTC. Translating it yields CASSDHPGGQIYGYTF.

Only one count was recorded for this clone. CDR3 nucleotides: TGTGCCAGCAGCTTCCTACAGGGGGAAGGCAATCAGCCCCAGCATTTT. This encodes CASSFLQGEGNQPQHF. The gene calls are TRBV7-9 and TRBJ1-5; 8 nucleotides agree with TRBD1. Germline V gives CDR1 SEHNR, CDR2 FQNEAQ (reference sequence). Trimming cost V 3 bases and J 2 bases; bases outside gene matches: 6. The CDR3 totals 16 residues.

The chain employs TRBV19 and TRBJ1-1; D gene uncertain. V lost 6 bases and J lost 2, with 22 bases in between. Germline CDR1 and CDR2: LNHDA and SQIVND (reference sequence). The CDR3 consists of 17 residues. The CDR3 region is CASSPPGKGSPNTEAFF. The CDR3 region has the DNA TGTGCCAGTAGCCCCCCCGGGAAAGGTAGTCCCAACACTGAAGCTTTCTTT.

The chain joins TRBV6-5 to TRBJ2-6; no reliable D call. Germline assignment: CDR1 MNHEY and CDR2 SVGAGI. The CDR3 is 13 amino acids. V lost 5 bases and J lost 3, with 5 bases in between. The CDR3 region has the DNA TGTGCCAGCAGTACTGGTGGGGCCAACGTCCTGACTTTC. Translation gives CASSTGGANVLTF.

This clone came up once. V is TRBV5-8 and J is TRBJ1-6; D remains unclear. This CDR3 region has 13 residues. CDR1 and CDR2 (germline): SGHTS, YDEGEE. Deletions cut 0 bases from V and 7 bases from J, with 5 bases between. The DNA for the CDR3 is TGTGCCAGCAGCTTGGAGGGAAATTCACCCCTCCACTTT. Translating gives CASSLEGNSPLHF.

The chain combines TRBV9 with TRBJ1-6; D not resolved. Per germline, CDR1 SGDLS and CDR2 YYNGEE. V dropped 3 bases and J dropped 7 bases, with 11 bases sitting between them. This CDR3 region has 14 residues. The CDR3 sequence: CASSASMTNSPLHF. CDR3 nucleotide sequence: TGTGCCAGCAGCGCTAGTATGACGAATTCACCCCTCCACTTT.

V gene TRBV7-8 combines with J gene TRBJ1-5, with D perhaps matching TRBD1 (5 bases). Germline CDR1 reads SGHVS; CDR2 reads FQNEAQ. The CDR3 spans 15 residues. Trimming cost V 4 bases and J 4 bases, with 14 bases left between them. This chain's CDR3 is CASSWGSAANQPQHF. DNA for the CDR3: TGTGCCAGCAGCTGGGGGTCGGCAGCGAATCAGCCCCAGCATTTT.

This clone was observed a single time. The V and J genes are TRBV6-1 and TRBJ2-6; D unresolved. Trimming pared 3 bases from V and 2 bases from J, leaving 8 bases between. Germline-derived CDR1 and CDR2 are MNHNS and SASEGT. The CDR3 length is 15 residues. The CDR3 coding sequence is TGTGCCAGCAGTGATCGTAGGGCTGGGGCCAACGTCCTGACTTTC. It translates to CASSDRRAGANVLTF.

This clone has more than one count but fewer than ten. The CDR3 sequence is CASSFGQIIADTQYF. Here the CDR3 DNA reads TGTGCCAGCAGTTTCGGACAGATCATCGCAGATACGCAGTATTTT. This chain uses TRBV6-2 or TRBV6-3 with TRBJ2-3; the D gene is possibly TRBD1 (6 bases). V was trimmed by 4 bases and J by 4 bases, leaving 15 bases between them. The CDR3 contains 15 residues. Germline assignment: CDR1 MNHEY and CDR2 SVGEGT.

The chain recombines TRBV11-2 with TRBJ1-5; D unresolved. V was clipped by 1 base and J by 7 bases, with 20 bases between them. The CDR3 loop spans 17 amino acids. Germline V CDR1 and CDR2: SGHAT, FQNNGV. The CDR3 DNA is TGTGCCAGCAGCTTAGGTGGCCTCGGCCTTAGTTCCCAGCCCCAGCATTTT. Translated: CASSLGGLGLSSQPQHF.

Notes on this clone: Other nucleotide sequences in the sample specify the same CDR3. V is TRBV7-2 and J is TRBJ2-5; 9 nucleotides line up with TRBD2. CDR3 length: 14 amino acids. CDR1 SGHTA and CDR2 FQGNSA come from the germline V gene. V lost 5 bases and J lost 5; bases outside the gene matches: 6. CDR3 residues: CASSLNSGGETQYF. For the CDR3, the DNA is TGTGCCAGCAGCCTAAATAGCGGGGGTGAGACCCAGTACTTC.

In nucleotides, the CDR3 is TGCGCCAGCAGCCCGACCACTTACGACAGTATTCGCTACGAGCAGTACTTC. This encodes CASSPTTYDSIRYEQYF. The V and J genes are TRBV5-1 and TRBJ2-7, with D tentatively TRBD1 (5 bases). Trimming left V 4 bases short and J 3 bases short, with 23 bases between. This CDR3 spans 17 amino acids. Per the germline V gene, CDR1 is SGHRS and CDR2 is YFSETQ.

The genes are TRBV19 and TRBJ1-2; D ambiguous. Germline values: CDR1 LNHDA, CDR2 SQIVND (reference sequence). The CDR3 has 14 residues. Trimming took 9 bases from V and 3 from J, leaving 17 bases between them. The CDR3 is CASKTPVGDYGYTF. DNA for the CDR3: TGTGCCAGCAAGACACCGGTCGGGGACTATGGCTACACCTTC.